The rows below give T cell receptor beta chains drawn from one sample of a study of blood T cell repertoires in COVID-19. The assay was immunoSEQ multiplex PCR, and TCRdb's table has in-frame clones only and misses some. The sample has around 400,000 clones, about 89% seen once. Sequences were obtained from PBMCs or T cells enriched from blood (not recorded which). These receptors all come from a woman between 40 and 55 years old who had been exposed to COVID-19. The CDR3 runs from the conserved cysteine through the conserved F or W.

v_gene | CDR3aa
TRBV7-3 | CASSRLAGGRDTQYF
TRBV30 | CAWSADRGGRMNSPLHF
TRBV11-1 | CASSLSYADSSPLHF
TRBV27 | CASRRGNQPQHF
TRBV24-1 | CATRLDRLGQLLASVYGYTF
TRBV7-2 | CASSFGDRYTGELFF
TRBV14 | CASSQELDFDNGELFF
TRBV9 | CASSVIPSGGSNEQFF
TRBV3-1/TRBV3-2 | CASSQVRSREHNEKLFF
TRBV7-6 | CASSLATNQPQHF
TRBV5-1 | CASSVGGAASGNTIYF
TRBV13 | CASSLPSGVDNEQFF
TRBV19 | CASSSSRTGFNYGYTF
TRBV2 | CASSAQGNEQFF
TRBV25-1 | CASSTGQGGIEAFF
TRBV19 | CASSISGSGSKNIQYF
TRBV19 | CASSARRYTDTQYF
TRBV7-3 | CASSLTNTDTQYF
TRBV7-9 | CASSRKGGSDTGELFF
TRBV6-1 | CASSESWGTSLGEQYF
TRBV18 | CASSPPGQGSSGNTIYF
TRBV30 | CAWSVRGTGELFF